The clone carrying this TCR beta chain was observed a few times. These data come from a study of patients and donors after allogeneic stem cell transplantation. J was trimmed by 4 bases and V by 5 bases; bases with no gene match: 6. This CDR3 is built from 15 residues. In TCRdb, the RT-PCR reads were re-called with MiXCR into one record per CDR3 protein. The profile covers roughly 880,000 distinct CDR3 sequences, with under 20% appearing a single time and under 6.5% taken by the ten largest. The V and J genes are TRBV12-3 or TRBV12-4 and TRBJ2-1, with 9 bases lining up with TRBD2. The receptor was derived from a human donor who was either an allogeneic HSCT recipient or a stem cell or donor lymphocyte infusion donor (not recorded which). It is not recorded whose cells these are; they may come from a transplant donor. Sequenced material: blood, either unsorted or a sorted T cell fraction (not recorded which). CDR3 sequence (DNA): TGTGCCAGCAGTGCCGGGACTAGCAGGTACAATGAGCAGTTCTTC. Encoded protein: CASSAGTSRYNEQFF.